This T cell receptor beta chain was sequenced during a study of cytomegalovirus exposure and HLA in healthy donors. Study in general: It was reported in a later analysis that the same platform had been used for the roughly 130 validation repertoires as for the roughly 670 first-cohort repertoires. Study-wide results and limits: Three CMV-associated chains proved CMV antigen-specific in vitro. The study designated 150 or so TCR beta chains cytomegalovirus-associated. Using the classifier, cytomegalovirus status was reportedly diagnosed with high specificity and sensitivity.

The CDR3 loop spans 17 amino acids. From germline, CDR1 is MDHEN and CDR2 SYDVKM. Trimming removed 5 bases from V and 2 bases from J; junction bases left unmatched: 8. The protocol was immunoSEQ multiplex PCR, while the TCRdb copy is restricted to in-frame clones and leaves out a portion. This sample has fewer than 350,000 clones, with around 89% found just once. This clone has a handful of counts. Its antigen is undetermined. This clonotype was obtained from a woman aged 18-35 years in good health and CMV-seronegative. The V call is TRBV28, the J call TRBJ2-7, with 14 bases identical to TRBD2. Input material: PBMCs. The CDR3 here is CASSGTSGSLWTYEQYF. Written as DNA, the CDR3 is TGTGCCAGCAGTGGGACTAGCGGGAGCCTGTGGACCTACGAGCAGTACTTC.